This T cell receptor (beta chain) was observed in a study of preoperative IRX-2 immunotherapy in early breast cancer. Treatment specified: preoperative locoregional IRX-2 cytokine immunotherapy. This phase Ib study tested locoregional IRX-2 cytokine immunotherapy given before surgery. TCRdb keeps only in-frame clones here, not all; method: immunoSEQ multiplex PCR. The data show around 30,000 clones, roughly four fifths seen once. With 3 bases removed from V and 6 bases from J, the gap between germline ends came to 21 bases. CDR1 MDHEN and CDR2 SYDVKM come from the germline V gene. The CDR3 extends over 17 amino acids.

This material consisted of lymph node tissue, taken from a patient treated with IRX-2 immunotherapy. J is TRBJ2-4 and V is TRBV28; possible D gene TRBD1, 6 bases. The receptor's source is a human donor with breast cancer. The CDR3 is CASSLSQGMGGRNIQYF. The CDR3 DNA follows: TGTGCCAGCAGTTTGAGTCAGGGGATGGGTGGCAGAAACATTCAGTACTTC.